The 24 T cell receptor beta chains below all came from one sample that was sequenced in a study of yellow fever vaccine responses in identical twins. TCRdb re-called the RT-PCR reads with MiXCR, one entry per CDR3 protein. The repertoire consists of approximately 16,000 distinct CDR3 sequences, with roughly four fifths occurring once and the leading ten covering about 1.8%. The material sequenced was T cells from blood (PBMCs), unsorted or a sorted subset (not recorded which), taken before or after yellow fever vaccination (not recorded which). The receptors come from a woman aged 18-30 years who received the yellow fever vaccine.

The chain uses TRBV7-6 and TRBJ2-1; 8 nucleotides match TRBD2. The CDR3 contains 15 residues. The junction had 5 bases not matched to a gene; V was cut back by 2 bases and J by 5 bases. Germline lookup yields CDR1 SGHVS and CDR2 FNYEAQ. DNA of the CDR3: TGTGCCAGCAGCTTATCCAGCGGGAGTGACAATGAGCAGTTCTTC. It codes for CASSLSSGSDNEQFF.

A single count supports this clonotype. This chain links TRBV11-1 with TRBJ2-5, with a weak D call TRBD1 (5 bases). The V end was cut by 4 bases, the J end by 7 bases, with 22 bases between. CDR1 is SGHAT, CDR2 FQDESV, per germline (reference sequence). The CDR3 has 16 amino acids. The CDR3 spells CASSSTEDLSGWTQYF. In nucleotides, the CDR3 is TGTGCCAGCAGCTCGACAGAGGACCTTTCCGGATGGACCCAGTACTTC.

The chain carries TRBV3-1 and TRBJ2-7, with D uncertain. CDR1 is LGHDT, CDR2 YNNKEL, per germline (reference sequence). There are 12 residues in the CDR3. V was shortened by 4 bases and J by 0 bases, with 4 bases between the two germline ends. The DNA for the CDR3 is TGTGCCAGCAGCCCTTTCTCCTACGAGCAGTACTTC. As protein: CASSPFSYEQYF.

The V gene is TRBV3-1, the J gene TRBJ2-5, with 7 nucleotides matching TRBD2. This CDR3 has 15 amino acids. Germline trimming cut 1 base from V and 5 bases from J; bases unmatched to any gene: 7. Germline CDR1 reads LGHDT; CDR2 reads YNNKEL (reference sequence). This chain's CDR3 is CASSQGSMGGETQYF. The CDR3 bases are TGTGCCAGCAGCCAAGGCTCCATGGGAGGGGAGACCCAGTACTTC.

This chain uses TRBV23-1 with TRBJ2-3, with TRBD1 as a possible D gene (6 bases). Being an ORF, TRBV23-1 has a function that is uncertain. V shed 1 base and J shed 2 bases, with 13 bases lying between them. The CDR3 totals 16 residues. CDR3: CASSQWYREITDTQYF. Here the CDR3 DNA reads TGCGCCAGCAGTCAATGGTACAGGGAAATCACAGATACGCAGTATTTT.

The V gene is TRBV12-3 or TRBV12-4, the J gene TRBJ2-1; D is unresolved. Trimming pared 5 bases from V and 10 bases from J, leaving 12 bases between. The CDR3 totals 12 residues. CDR3 protein: CASSPPSWEQFF. The CDR3 region has the DNA TGTGCCAGCAGTCCCCCCTCTTGGGAGCAGTTCTTC.

The rearrangement uses TRBV12-3 or TRBV12-4 and TRBJ2-7; D may be TRBD2 (6 bases). The germline V and J ends were trimmed by 3 bases and 3 bases, with 9 bases remaining between them. The CDR3 consists of 13 residues. The CDR3 region is CASSLSSGYEQYF. The CDR3, as DNA: TGTGCCAGCAGTTTGAGTAGCGGCTACGAGCAGTACTTC.

The J gene is TRBJ2-7, the V gene TRBV5-6; D might be TRBD2 (6 bases). CDR1 SGHDT and CDR2 YYEEEE come from the germline V gene. The CDR3 runs to 14 residues. Trimming pared 4 bases from V and 0 bases from J, leaving 11 bases between. CDR3 nucleotides: TGTGCCAGCAGCCCGTGGGACTTCTCCTACGAGCAGTACTTC. This sequence encodes CASSPWDFSYEQYF.

V and J are TRBV11-3 and TRBJ2-7; no definite D call. This CDR3 contains 12 residues. Trimming removed 5 bases from V and 7 bases from J, with 12 bases in between. Germline CDR1 and CDR2: SGHNT and YENEEA. CDR3 nucleotides: TGTGCCAGCAGCACCCCAAAAGGGGAGCAGTACTTC. Protein: CASSTPKGEQYF.

This clonotype was observed a single time. This chain uses TRBV28 with TRBJ2-1, with D uncertain. Trimming removed 1 base from V and 3 bases from J, with 1 base in between. The CDR3 runs 12 residues. CDR1 is MDHEN and CDR2 is SYDVKM in the germline V gene. The CDR3 spells CASSLYYNEQFF. The CDR3 DNA follows: TGTGCCAGCAGTTTATACTACAATGAGCAGTTCTTC. Using reference TRBV28 and TRBJ2-1 for the parts outside the CDR3, the full variable domain is DVKVTQSSRYLVKRTGEKVFLECVQDMDHENMFWYRQDPGLGLRLIYFSYDVKMKEKGDIPEGYSVSREKKERFSLILESASTNQTSMYLCASSLYYNEQFFGPGTRLTVL.

This chain connects TRBV29-1 to TRBJ2-5, with a weak D call TRBD1 (7 bases). With 1 base removed from V and 7 bases from J, the gap between germline ends came to 13 bases. CDR1 SQVTM and CDR2 ANQGSEA come from the germline V gene. This CDR3 has 13 amino acids. The CDR3 loop is CSVEGRGRVTQYF. CDR3 coding DNA: TGCAGCGTTGAAGGGAGGGGGCGAGTGACCCAGTACTTC.

The chain combines TRBV7-1 with TRBJ2-2; 10 bases match TRBD1. TRBV7-1 is labeled an ORF, and its function is uncertain. Germline trimming cut 4 bases from V and 5 bases from J; bases unmatched to any gene: 4. There are 15 residues in the CDR3. In nucleotides, the CDR3 is TGTGCCAGCAGCTGGGGACAGGGGCCTACCGGGGAGCTGTTTTTT. Protein: CASSWGQGPTGELFF.

The chain carries TRBV7-2 and TRBJ2-6; D could derive from TRBD1 or TRBD2 (5 bases each). Germline CDR1 is SGHTA and CDR2 is FQGNSA. Trimming took off 0 bases at V and 10 bases at J, with 13 bases between the two ends. This CDR3 comprises 15 residues. CDR3 DNA sequence: TGTGCCAGCAGCTTAGCACCGGCAGGGAGAAACGTCCTGACTTTC. It specifies CASSLAPAGRNVLTF.

This chain links TRBV28 with TRBJ2-1, with D maybe TRBD1 (6 bases). The germline V gene has CDR1 MDHEN and CDR2 SYDVKM. The ends were cut back, 8 bases at V and 3 bases at J, with 8 bases in the middle. The CDR3 is made up of 12 amino acids. CDR3 loop: CASGGNYNEQFF. The CDR3 coding sequence is TGTGCCAGCGGGGGCAACTACAATGAGCAGTTCTTC.

The V gene is TRBV29-1, the J gene TRBJ2-5; 8 bases align to TRBD1. CDR3 length: 13 amino acids. Germline values: CDR1 SQVTM, CDR2 ANQGSEA. The V gene end was trimmed by 7 bases and the J gene end by 2 bases; junction bases not matched to a gene: 6. The CDR3 spells CSAGQGGQETQYF. CDR3 DNA: TGCAGCGCCGGACAGGGAGGACAAGAGACCCAGTACTTC.

The genes are TRBV29-1 and TRBJ1-1, with a weak D call TRBD1 (5 bases). The germline V gene encodes CDR1 SQVTM and CDR2 ANQGSEA. Trimming shortened V by 4 bases and J by 8 bases, and 11 bases separated the two germline ends. The CDR3 is made up of 11 amino acids. CDR3 sequence reads: CSVVGGTEAFF. The DNA of the CDR3 is TGCAGCGTTGTGGGGGGGACCGAAGCTTTCTTT.

This sequence joins TRBV6-2 or TRBV6-3 and TRBJ2-5; perhaps TRBD2 as D (5 bases). The CDR3 totals 13 residues. CDR1 MNHEY and CDR2 SVGEGT come from the germline V gene. V was pared by 7 bases and J by 6 bases, with 15 bases between. Here the CDR3 reads CASNRGSLQTQYF. Here the CDR3 DNA reads TGTGCCAGCAACCGGGGAAGTCTGCAGACCCAGTACTTC.

This chain links TRBV29-1 with TRBJ2-7; 8 bases agree with TRBD1. With V trimmed by 0 bases and J by 3 bases, 4 bases remained unmatched. CDR3 length equals 14 residues. CDR1 is SQVTM and CDR2 is ANQGSEA in the germline V gene. CDR3 DNA sequence: TGCAGCGTTGAAGACGACAGGGGTATCTACGAGCAGTACTTC. It is translated as CSVEDDRGIYEQYF.

The V and J genes are TRBV11-1 and TRBJ2-5; 9 nucleotides match TRBD1. Trimming took 3 bases from V and 5 from J; bases not matched to a gene: 7. Germline lookup yields CDR1 SGHAT and CDR2 FQDESV (reference sequence). The CDR3 runs to 15 residues. CDR3 sequence reads: CASSFAQGALETQYF. In nucleotides, the CDR3 is TGTGCCAGCAGCTTCGCACAGGGGGCTCTTGAGACCCAGTACTTC. The full variable domain, in which reference TRBV11-1 and TRBJ2-5 provide the parts outside the CDR3, is EAEVAQSPRYKITEKSQAVAFWCDPISGHATLYWYRQILGQGPELLVQFQDESVVDDSQLPKDRFSAERLKGVDSTLKIQPAELGDSAMYLCASSFAQGALETQYFGPGTRLLVL.

The rearrangement links TRBV2 to TRBJ1-2; possible D gene TRBD1, 5 bases. V shed 8 bases and J shed 4 bases, with 14 bases lying between them. Germline-derived CDR1 and CDR2 are SNHLY and FYNNEI. This CDR3 region has 13 residues. CDR3 protein: CASGTGSLYGYTF. In DNA, the CDR3 is TGTGCCAGCGGTACAGGATCTCTCTATGGCTACACCTTC.

This rearrangement joins TRBV2 to TRBJ2-7; a weak D match, TRBD2 (5 bases). The V end was cut by 6 bases, the J end by 4 bases, with 10 bases between. The CDR3 spans 12 residues. Per the germline V gene, CDR1 is SNHLY and CDR2 is FYNNEI. This CDR3 reads CASSQPGYEQYF. For the CDR3, the DNA is TGTGCCAGCAGCCAGCCGGGGTACGAGCAGTACTTC.

The chain has TRBV14 and TRBJ2-1; 7 bases map to TRBD2. V lost 1 base to trimming and J lost 9 bases; unmatched junction nucleotides: 3. Germline V CDR1 and CDR2: SGHDN, FVKESK. This CDR3 region has 13 residues. The CDR3 spells CASSQARGGEQFF. The CDR3 region has the DNA TGTGCCAGCAGCCAAGCCCGCGGGGGTGAGCAGTTCTTC.

The genes are TRBV10-3 and TRBJ1-1, with 7 bases identical to TRBD1. Germline values: CDR1 ENHRY, CDR2 SYGVKD. V trimming: 8 bases; J trimming: 5 bases; junction bases outside the gene matches: 11. The CDR3 runs to 14 residues. CDR3 nucleotide sequence: TGTGCCATCCAAAAGGAGGGGGCGAAGACTGAAGCTTTCTTT. Its translation: CAIQKEGAKTEAFF.

The V call is TRBV14, the J call TRBJ2-1; 9 bases line up with TRBD2. Unmatched junction bases numbered 6, after V lost 0 bases and J lost 6 bases. This CDR3 is 16 amino acids long. Germline lookup yields CDR1 SGHDN and CDR2 FVKESK. CDR3 loop: CASSQEIAGGRNEQFF. CDR3 nucleotide sequence: TGTGCCAGCAGCCAAGAGATTGCGGGAGGGCGCAATGAGCAGTTCTTC.